This is a list of T cell receptor beta chains from one sample in a study of T cells in Graves' hyperthyroidism and ophthalmopathy. TCRdb ran MiXCR on the multiplex PCR reads and lists one entry per CDR3 protein. This table has roughly 800,000 distinct CDR3 sequences, 38% appearing once. The material sequenced was blood. The source of these receptors is a man younger than 35 with Graves' hyperthyroidism. Each CDR3 is given with its conserved first and last residue. The order of the fields is D gene, J gene, clone size, V gene, CDR3 protein, CDR3 DNA. D genes are given only for firm matches. Where a row states a size, it is once, few, many or the class of an expanded clone; other rows omit it.

>.|TRBJ2-5|.|TRBV12-5
CASGLVGQTQETQYF
TGTGCTAGTGGTTTGGTAGGACAGACGCAAGAGACCCAGTACTTC
>TRBD2|TRBJ2-7|few|TRBV20-1
CSARGHTGGTYEQYF
TGCAGTGCTAGGGGCCATACGGGAGGGACCTACGAGCAGTACTTC
>TRBD2|TRBJ2-3|.|TRBV20-1
CSASIVTSGTDTQYF
TGCAGTGCTAGTATCGTGACTAGCGGCACAGATACGCAGTATTTT
>.|TRBJ1-3|few|TRBV9
CASSPGEGRSGNTIYF
TGTGCCAGCAGCCCTGGGGAGGGCCGCTCTGGAAACACCATATATTTT
>TRBD1|TRBJ1-1|.|TRBV9
CASSRDREWGEAFF
TGTGCCAGCTCACGGGACAGGGAATGGGGTGAAGCTTTCTTT
>.|TRBJ2-7|.|TRBV20-1
CSAQAHSVNSYEQYF
TGCAGTGCTCAAGCCCACAGCGTCAACTCCTACGAGCAGTACTTC
>.|TRBJ1-1|many|TRBV9
CASSVGHTEAFF
TGTGCCAGCAGCGTAGGTCACACTGAAGCTTTCTTT
>TRBD1|TRBJ1-5|.|TRBV4-1
CASSQEGAGGGQPQHF
TGCGCCAGCAGCCAAGAAGGGGCAGGGGGAGGGCAGCCCCAGCATTTT
>.|TRBJ1-1|few|TRBV12-3/TRBV12-4
CASSLMDSIEAFF
TGTGCCAGCAGCCTGATGGACAGTATCGAAGCTTTCTTT
>.|TRBJ2-5|.|TRBV11-2
CASSFSRGAETQYF
TGTGCCAGCAGTTTCTCCCGGGGGGCAGAGACCCAGTACTTC
>TRBD2|TRBJ2-5|.|TRBV9
CASSVRTSGEETQYF
TGTGCCAGCAGCGTCAGGACTAGCGGGGAAGAAACCCAGTACTTC
>TRBD1|TRBJ2-7|.|TRBV13
CASSWRGQGSYEQYF
TGTGCCAGCAGCTGGCGGGGACAGGGGAGCTACGAGCAGTACTTC
>.|TRBJ1-1|many|TRBV7-9
CATQLDGVKNTEAFF
TGTGCCACCCAATTGGACGGGGTCAAGAACACTGAAGCTTTCTTT
>TRBD2|TRBJ2-5|few|TRBV4-3
CASSQLAGGETQYF
TGCGCCAGCAGCCAATTAGCGGGAGGAGAGACCCAGTACTTC
>.|TRBJ1-6|many|TRBV20-1
CSARDWGGDSPLHF
TGCAGTGCTAGAGATTGGGGGGGGGATTCACCCCTCCACTTT
>.|TRBJ2-2|.|TRBV20-1
CSARGESGNTGELFF
TGCAGTGCTAGGGGAGAGTCTGGAAACACCGGGGAGCTGTTTTTT
>.|TRBJ2-3|.|TRBV5-5
CASSLMRQNFEDTQYF
TGTGCCAGCAGCTTGATGAGACAGAATTTCGAGGATACGCAGTATTTT
>.|TRBJ1-1|few|TRBV9
CASSAHFTGNTEAFF
TGTGCCAGCAGCGCCCATTTTACAGGGAACACTGAAGCTTTCTTT
>TRBD1|TRBJ1-1|.|TRBV4-1
CASSPPTGGNTEAFF
TGCGCCAGCAGCCCCCCTACAGGGGGGAACACTGAAGCTTTCTTT
>.|TRBJ2-5|many|TRBV2
CASSPGQSQETQYF
TGTGCCAGCAGTCCCGGACAGTCGCAAGAGACCCAGTACTTC
>TRBD2|TRBJ2-2|few|TRBV11-2
CASSWSGRVTGELFF
TGTGCCAGCAGCTGGAGCGGGAGGGTAACCGGGGAGCTGTTTTTT
>TRBD1|TRBJ1-1|many|TRBV9
CASSPGQGVGTEAFF
TGTGCCAGCAGCCCAGGACAGGGGGTGGGCACTGAAGCTTTCTTT
>.|TRBJ1-3|few|TRBV9
CASSVESRFSDTIYF
TGTGCCAGCAGCGTAGAGTCCAGGTTCTCGGACACCATATATTTT
>.|TRBJ2-5|many|TRBV7-3
CASSLGYQETQYF
TGTGCCAGCAGCTTAGGCTACCAAGAGACCCAGTACTTC
>TRBD2|TRBJ2-7|few|TRBV12-3/TRBV12-4
CASSFRSSGFYEQYF
TGTGCCAGCAGTTTCCGTTCTAGCGGGTTCTACGAGCAGTACTTC
>.|TRBJ2-5|.|TRBV2
CASSLEKQETQYF
TGTGCCAGCAGTCTAGAAAAGCAAGAGACCCAGTACTTC
>TRBD1|TRBJ2-5|.|TRBV2
CASIGRQGSQETQYF
TGTGCCAGCATTGGAAGACAGGGCAGCCAAGAGACCCAGTACTTC
>.|TRBJ2-5|many|TRBV7-8
CASSLGQFQETQYF
TGTGCCAGCAGCCTTGGGCAGTTCCAAGAGACCCAGTACTTC
>.|TRBJ1-5|few|TRBV20-1
CSARDRDSFTNQPQHF
TGCAGTGCTAGAGATCGGGACTCCTTTACCAATCAGCCCCAGCATTTT
>.|TRBJ2-2|few|TRBV29-1
CSVEGGSLGELFF
TGCAGCGTTGAAGGGGGGTCTCTAGGGGAGCTGTTTTTT
>TRBD1|TRBJ1-1|many|TRBV29-1
CSVAGQGFSTEAFF
TGCAGCGTTGCGGGACAGGGGTTTTCCACTGAAGCTTTCTTT
>.|TRBJ2-7|many|TRBV7-9
CASSDRNSYEQYF
TGTGCCAGCAGCGACCGGAACTCCTACGAGCAGTACTTC
>TRBD1|TRBJ2-7|.|TRBV29-1
CSVGLGTGARYEQYF
TGCAGCGTAGGGTTAGGGACAGGGGCGCGCTACGAGCAGTACTTC
>.|TRBJ2-5|.|TRBV7-7
CASSLSTGLGLETQYF
TGTGCTAGCAGCCTGTCAACAGGGTTAGGATTAGAGACCCAGTACTTC
>TRBD1|TRBJ1-4|.|TRBV7-9
CASSMGTGLEKLFF
TGTGCCAGCAGTATGGGGACAGGTCTTGAAAAACTGTTTTTT
>TRBD2|TRBJ2-7|many|TRBV19
CASSRPSGLYEQYF
TGTGCCAGTAGTCGGCCTAGCGGGCTCTACGAGCAGTACTTC
>.|TRBJ2-7|.|TRBV2
CASSSNAGTFPYEQYF
TGTGCCAGCAGCTCTAATGCCGGGACCTTCCCCTACGAGCAGTACTTC
>TRBD1|TRBJ1-1|.|TRBV29-1
CSRTGTGDTEAFF
TGCAGCAGAACCGGGACAGGGGACACTGAAGCTTTCTTT
>.|TRBJ1-1|.|TRBV5-1
CASSFRDTLRDAEAFF
TGCGCCAGCAGCTTCCGGGACACCTTGCGGGACGCTGAAGCTTTCTTT
>TRBD1|TRBJ2-7|.|TRBV7-9
CASNQGQGATEQYF
TGTGCCAGCAACCAGGGACAGGGGGCGACCGAGCAGTACTTC
>.|TRBJ2-2|.|TRBV19
CASENGRSTGELFF
TGTGCCAGTGAGAACGGTAGGAGTACCGGGGAGCTGTTTTTT
>TRBD1|TRBJ1-1|many|TRBV20-1
CSARPGQMDPTEAFF
TGCAGTGCTAGACCGGGACAGATGGATCCCACTGAAGCTTTCTTT
>.|TRBJ1-4|.|TRBV6-6
CASSYSATNEKLFF
TGTGCCAGCAGTTATAGTGCAACTAATGAAAAACTGTTTTTT
>TRBD1|TRBJ1-2|many|TRBV5-1
CASRSTGVYGYTF
TGCGCCAGCAGGTCTACAGGGGTCTATGGCTACACCTTC
>TRBD2|TRBJ2-2|once|TRBV9
CASNLIAGNTGELFF
TGTGCCAGCAATTTGATAGCGGGCAACACCGGGGAGCTGTTTTTT
>TRBD1|TRBJ1-1|many|TRBV7-9
CASSSRGDTEAFF
TGTGCCAGCAGCTCCAGGGGGGACACTGAAGCTTTCTTT
>.|TRBJ2-7|many|TRBV11-2
CASSLVEQYF
TGTGCCAGCAGCTTAGTCGAGCAGTACTTC
>TRBD1|TRBJ1-6|.|TRBV6-4
CASSGLGQGGDSPLHF
TGTGCCAGCAGTGGACTGGGACAGGGAGGCGATTCACCCCTCCACTTT
>.|TRBJ1-1|.|TRBV6-5
CASREQGVDTEAFF
TGTGCCAGCAGGGAACAGGGAGTGGACACTGAAGCTTTCTTT
>.|TRBJ1-3|.|TRBV15
CATSRGTSANTIYF
TGTGCCACCAGCAGAGGTACATCTGCGAACACCATATATTTT
>.|TRBJ1-1|.|TRBV10-3
CASAQGNTEAFF
TGTGCCAGCGCCCAGGGCAACACTGAAGCTTTCTTT
>.|TRBJ1-3|.|TRBV7-2
CASSQMGPSSGNTIYF
TGTGCCAGCAGCCAGATGGGACCGAGCTCTGGAAACACCATATATTTT
>TRBD1|TRBJ1-6|few|TRBV6-5
CASLRDRDSPLHF
TGTGCCAGCCTCCGGGACAGAGATTCACCCCTCCACTTT
>.|TRBJ1-5|many|TRBV5-1
CASSLEGGTPQPQHF
TGCGCCAGCAGCTTGGAGGGTGGGACTCCTCAGCCCCAGCATTTT
>.|TRBJ1-1|few|TRBV7-9
CASSLVVGRRTEAFF
TGTGCCAGCAGCCTGGTGGTTGGTCGAAGGACTGAAGCTTTCTTT